Listed below are T cell receptor beta chains from one sample, sequenced in a study of blood T cell repertoires in COVID-19. Data came from immunoSEQ multiplex PCR; TCRdb stores just in-frame clones and leaves some out. The sample has some 100,000 clones; roughly 89% are singletons. The sequenced material came from peripheral blood. These TCRs come from an older man with acute or convalescent COVID-19. Each CDR3 is given with its conserved first and last residue. The D gene is left open where the match is weak. Rows may omit the clone size; those that give it use once, few, many or a size class.

v_call: TRBV18; d_call: NA; clone_size: NA; j_call: TRBJ1-5; cdr3_aa: CASSPPGMKGGSFNQPQHF; cdr3_nt: TGTGCCAGCTCACCCCCGGGCATGAAGGGAGGATCGTTCAATCAGCCCCAGCATTTT
v_call: TRBV30; d_call: NA; clone_size: NA; j_call: TRBJ2-7; cdr3_aa: CAWETGDSYEQYF; cdr3_nt: TGTGCCTGGGAAACGGGGGACTCCTACGAGCAGTACTTC
v_call: TRBV4-3; d_call: TRBD2; clone_size: once; j_call: TRBJ2-3; cdr3_aa: CASSQRIVGGNTDTQYF; cdr3_nt: TGCGCCAGCAGCCAACGTATCGTGGGGGGGAACACAGATACGCAGTATTTT
v_call: TRBV7-2; d_call: NA; clone_size: NA; j_call: TRBJ2-5; cdr3_aa: CASSLSIGETQYF; cdr3_nt: TGTGCCAGCAGCCTCAGTATCGGGGAGACCCAGTACTTC
v_call: TRBV14; d_call: TRBD1; clone_size: few; j_call: TRBJ1-4; cdr3_aa: CASSQEKAQGDEKLFF; cdr3_nt: TGTGCCAGCAGCCAAGAAAAAGCACAGGGGGATGAAAAACTGTTTTTT
v_call: TRBV18; d_call: TRBD1; clone_size: once; j_call: TRBJ1-5; cdr3_aa: CASGSTGGPQHF; cdr3_nt: TGTGCCAGCGGGTCAACAGGGGGGCCCCAGCATTTT
v_call: TRBV3-1/TRBV3-2; d_call: TRBD1; clone_size: NA; j_call: TRBJ1-2; cdr3_aa: CASSQEGGKTF; cdr3_nt: TGTGCCAGCAGCCAAGAAGGGGGCAAGACCTTC
v_call: TRBV12-3/TRBV12-4; d_call: NA; clone_size: NA; j_call: TRBJ2-7; cdr3_aa: CASSPSSYEQYF; cdr3_nt: TGTGCCAGCAGTCCCAGCTCCTACGAGCAGTACTTC
v_call: TRBV29-1; d_call: NA; clone_size: NA; j_call: TRBJ2-1; cdr3_aa: CSGGLASNEQFF; cdr3_nt: TGCAGCGGGGGGCTAGCGAGCAATGAGCAGTTCTTC
v_call: TRBV10-3; d_call: NA; clone_size: NA; j_call: TRBJ2-3; cdr3_aa: CAIRAGGSHTDTQYF; cdr3_nt: TGTGCCATCAGGGCCGGTGGGAGCCACACAGATACGCAGTATTTT
v_call: TRBV18; d_call: TRBD2; clone_size: NA; j_call: TRBJ2-1; cdr3_aa: CASSGTSGVNEQFF; cdr3_nt: TGTGCCAGCTCAGGGACTAGCGGGGTTAATGAGCAGTTCTTC
v_call: TRBV6-5; d_call: TRBD1; clone_size: NA; j_call: TRBJ1-1; cdr3_aa: CASSKQGWDTEAFF; cdr3_nt: TGTGCCAGCAGTAAACAGGGGTGGGACACTGAAGCTTTCTTT
v_call: TRBV6-4; d_call: TRBD2; clone_size: NA; j_call: TRBJ2-1; cdr3_aa: CASSESGSWVSEQFF; cdr3_nt: TGTGCCAGCAGTGAGAGCGGGAGTTGGGTTAGTGAGCAGTTCTTC
v_call: TRBV9; d_call: TRBD2; clone_size: NA; j_call: TRBJ2-5; cdr3_aa: CASSVLGGSQETQYF; cdr3_nt: TGTGCCAGCAGCGTTCTGGGCGGGAGCCAAGAGACCCAGTACTTC
v_call: TRBV6-2/TRBV6-3; d_call: TRBD1; clone_size: NA; j_call: TRBJ2-7; cdr3_aa: CASSYTGTGRYEQYF; cdr3_nt: TGTGCCAGCAGTTACACCGGGACAGGGCGCTACGAGCAGTACTTC
v_call: TRBV5-1; d_call: TRBD2; clone_size: NA; j_call: TRBJ2-7; cdr3_aa: CASSGSGGSSYEQYF; cdr3_nt: TGCGCCAGCAGCGGTTCGGGGGGGAGCTCCTACGAGCAGTACTTC
v_call: TRBV24-1; d_call: TRBD1; clone_size: NA; j_call: TRBJ2-7; cdr3_aa: CATAGTGDHEQYF; cdr3_nt: TGTGCCACCGCCGGGACAGGGGACCACGAGCAGTACTTC
v_call: TRBV6-5; d_call: TRBD1; clone_size: NA; j_call: TRBJ1-4; cdr3_aa: CASSKLPDRVKLFF; cdr3_nt: TGTGCCAGCAGCAAACTACCTGACAGGGTTAAACTGTTTTTT
v_call: TRBV6-5; d_call: NA; clone_size: NA; j_call: TRBJ2-7; cdr3_aa: CASSSTGRGEQYF; cdr3_nt: TGTGCCAGCAGTTCCACAGGGAGAGGCGAGCAGTACTTC
v_call: TRBV4-1; d_call: TRBD1; clone_size: NA; j_call: TRBJ2-7; cdr3_aa: CASSRTRDRGSEQYF; cdr3_nt: TGCGCCAGCAGCCGCACCCGGGACAGGGGTTCAGAGCAGTACTTC
v_call: TRBV27; d_call: TRBD1; clone_size: NA; j_call: TRBJ1-1; cdr3_aa: CASSFYRGTEAFF; cdr3_nt: TGTGCCAGCAGTTTTTACAGGGGTACTGAAGCTTTCTTT
v_call: TRBV6-5; d_call: NA; clone_size: once; j_call: TRBJ2-7; cdr3_aa: CAASSTGSSYEQYF; cdr3_nt: TGTGCCGCGAGTTCGACGGGGTCCTCCTACGAGCAGTACTTC
v_call: TRBV19; d_call: NA; clone_size: once; j_call: TRBJ2-3; cdr3_aa: CASSISPYGGDTQYF; cdr3_nt: TGTGCCAGTAGTATTAGTCCGTACGGTGGAGATACGCAGTATTTT
v_call: TRBV14; d_call: TRBD2; clone_size: NA; j_call: TRBJ2-1; cdr3_aa: CASSPAMGLAGGGHNEQFF; cdr3_nt: TGTGCCAGCAGCCCAGCTATGGGACTAGCGGGAGGGGGGCACAATGAGCAGTTCTTC
v_call: TRBV28; d_call: NA; clone_size: NA; j_call: TRBJ2-7; cdr3_aa: CASSRDSAGLYEQYF; cdr3_nt: TGTGCCAGCAGTCGGGACTCAGCAGGCCTCTACGAGCAGTACTTC
v_call: TRBV7-9; d_call: TRBD2; clone_size: NA; j_call: TRBJ2-5; cdr3_aa: CASSPGRAETQYF; cdr3_nt: TGTGCCAGCAGCCCAGGGAGGGCGGAGACCCAGTACTTC
v_call: TRBV19; d_call: NA; clone_size: NA; j_call: TRBJ1-5; cdr3_aa: CASSLPLGRTNQPQHF; cdr3_nt: TGTGCCAGTAGCCTCCCCCTCGGACGGACAAATCAGCCCCAGCATTTT
v_call: TRBV5-1; d_call: NA; clone_size: NA; j_call: TRBJ1-6; cdr3_aa: CASRTDDNSPLHF; cdr3_nt: TGCGCCAGCAGGACAGACGATAATTCACCCCTCCACTTT
v_call: TRBV3-1/TRBV3-2; d_call: NA; clone_size: NA; j_call: TRBJ2-4; cdr3_aa: CASSQLGPLAKNIQYF; cdr3_nt: TGTGCCAGCAGCCAACTAGGCCCATTAGCCAAAAACATTCAGTACTTC
v_call: TRBV28; d_call: NA; clone_size: NA; j_call: TRBJ1-5; cdr3_aa: CASSPAGTYSNQPQHF; cdr3_nt: TGTGCCAGCAGTCCAGCCGGGACATATAGCAATCAGCCCCAGCATTTT
v_call: TRBV11-3; d_call: NA; clone_size: NA; j_call: TRBJ1-6; cdr3_aa: CASSLWGQQYSPLHF; cdr3_nt: TGTGCCAGCAGCTTATGGGGGCAGCAATATTCACCCCTCCACTTT
v_call: TRBV7-2; d_call: TRBD1; clone_size: NA; j_call: TRBJ1-2; cdr3_aa: CASSPGGGQGYGYTF; cdr3_nt: TGTGCCAGCAGCCCCGGGGGGGGACAGGGCTATGGCTACACCTTC
v_call: TRBV5-1; d_call: TRBD2; clone_size: NA; j_call: TRBJ2-7; cdr3_aa: CASSFSAGGFSYEQYF; cdr3_nt: TGCGCCAGCAGCTTTTCAGCGGGGGGCTTCTCCTACGAGCAGTACTTC
v_call: TRBV7-8; d_call: TRBD2; clone_size: NA; j_call: TRBJ2-7; cdr3_aa: CASSLPPHSGTYEQYF; cdr3_nt: TGTGCCAGCAGCTTACCGCCTCATAGCGGGACGTACGAGCAGTACTTC
v_call: TRBV5-1; d_call: NA; clone_size: NA; j_call: TRBJ2-3; cdr3_aa: CASSYLGVDTQYF; cdr3_nt: TGCGCCAGCAGCTACCTAGGGGTAGATACGCAGTATTTT
v_call: TRBV7-9; d_call: TRBD2; clone_size: NA; j_call: TRBJ2-3; cdr3_aa: CASSILAGEADTQYF; cdr3_nt: TGTGCCAGCAGCATACTAGCGGGAGAGGCAGATACGCAGTATTTT
v_call: TRBV11-2; d_call: TRBD2; clone_size: NA; j_call: TRBJ2-3; cdr3_aa: CASSLGALAGRTDTQYF; cdr3_nt: TGTGCCAGCAGCTTAGGGGCCCTAGCGGGACGCACAGATACGCAGTATTTT
v_call: TRBV24-1; d_call: NA; clone_size: NA; j_call: TRBJ1-4; cdr3_aa: CATSDLSEKLFF; cdr3_nt: TGTGCCACCAGTGATTTAAGCGAAAAACTGTTTTTT